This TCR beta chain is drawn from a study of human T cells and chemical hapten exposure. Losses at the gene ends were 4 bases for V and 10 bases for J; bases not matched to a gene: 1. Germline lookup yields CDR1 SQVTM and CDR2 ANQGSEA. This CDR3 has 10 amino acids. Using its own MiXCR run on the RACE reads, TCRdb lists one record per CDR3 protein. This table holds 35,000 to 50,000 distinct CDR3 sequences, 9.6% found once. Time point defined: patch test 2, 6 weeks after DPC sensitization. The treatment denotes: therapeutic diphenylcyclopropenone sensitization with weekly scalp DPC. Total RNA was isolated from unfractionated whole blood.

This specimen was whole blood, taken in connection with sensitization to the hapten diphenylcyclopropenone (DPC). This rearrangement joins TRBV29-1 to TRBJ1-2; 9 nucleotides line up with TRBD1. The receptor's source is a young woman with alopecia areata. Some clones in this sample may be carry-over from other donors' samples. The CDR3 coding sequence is TGCAGCGTTGGACAGGGGGACTACACCTTC. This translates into CSVGQGDYTF. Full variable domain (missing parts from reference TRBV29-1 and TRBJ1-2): SAVISQKPSRDICQRGTSLTIQCQVDSQVTMMFWYRQQPGQSLTLIATANQGSEATYESGFVIDKFPISRPNLTFSTLTVSNMSPEDSSIYLCSVGQGDYTFGSGTRLTVV.